This T cell receptor beta chain stems from a study of cytomegalovirus exposure and HLA in healthy donors. Turning to the study itself: A later analysis reported the same platform for the 90 to 150 validation repertoires and the 666 first-cohort repertoires.

This clone has only one observation. The V and J ends lost 3 bases and 0 bases, in that order; junction bases with no gene match: 7. The CDR3 spans 17 residues. Germline V CDR1 and CDR2: LGHNT, FRNRAP. Donors were drawn from the approximately 110-subject validation cohort, separate from the approximately 640-subject first cohort. The table came from immunoSEQ multiplex PCR; TCRdb's copy has only in-frame clones and leaves some out. This table holds tens of thousands of clones, about nine tenths found once. The V and J genes are TRBV12-5 and TRBJ2-2, with 7 bases matching TRBD1. The receptor's source is a woman in her twenties or thirties in good health and CMV-seronegative. Sequencing was carried out using PBMCs. CDR3 sequence: CASGFLLTGTNTGELFF. The CDR3 DNA sequence: TGTGCTAGTGGTTTCCTCCTGACAGGGACGAACACCGGGGAGCTGTTTTTT.